Ten or more counts support the clone carrying this T cell receptor beta chain. The sample is drawn from a study of T cells in Graves' hyperthyroidism and ophthalmopathy. Study context: Peripheral blood samples were taken at initial diagnosis, prior to any treatment.

It was RNA transcripts that yielded the amplified TCR beta CDR3 regions. An initial round of RT-PCR targeting the TCR CDR3 relied on the HTBI primer set. TCRdb passed the multiplex PCR reads through MiXCR, listing each CDR3 protein once. This table holds about 690,000 distinct CDR3 sequences, 17% found once. Germline CDR1 is SQVTM and CDR2 is ANQGSEA. Losses at the gene ends were 6 bases for V and 1 base for J; bases not matched to a gene: 1. This CDR3 has 13 residues. Not enrolled were patients with uncontrolled infection, other autoimmune disease, pregnancy or lactation. Diagnoses were established using clinical symptoms, serum thyroxine and TRAb, thyroid ultrasound and orbital computed tomography. The authors obtained PBMCs from 9 to 10 ml of fresh peripheral blood.

The TCR originated in a middle-aged man with Graves' hyperthyroidism. The rearrangement uses TRBV29-1 and TRBJ2-3; TRBD2 aligns across 10 bases. The sequenced material came from blood. The CDR3 region is CSVGTSGTDTQYF. DNA for the CDR3: TGCAGCGTCGGGACTAGCGGCACAGATACGCAGTATTTT.